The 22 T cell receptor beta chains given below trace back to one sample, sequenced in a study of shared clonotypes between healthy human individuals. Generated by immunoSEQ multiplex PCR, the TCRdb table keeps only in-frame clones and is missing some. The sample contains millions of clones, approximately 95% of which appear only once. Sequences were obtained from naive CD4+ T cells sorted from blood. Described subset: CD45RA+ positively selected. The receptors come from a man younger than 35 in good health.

CDR3 in DNA: TGCAGCGTTGAAACCCCGGGCCTTCCCTACGAGCAGTACTTC. It is translated as CSVETPGLPYEQYF. This sequence joins TRBV29-1 and TRBJ2-7; D is undetermined. Germline V gene lookup returns CDR1 SQVTM and CDR2 ANQGSEA. This CDR3 comprises 14 residues. The germline V and J ends were trimmed by 2 bases and 2 bases, with 13 bases remaining between them.

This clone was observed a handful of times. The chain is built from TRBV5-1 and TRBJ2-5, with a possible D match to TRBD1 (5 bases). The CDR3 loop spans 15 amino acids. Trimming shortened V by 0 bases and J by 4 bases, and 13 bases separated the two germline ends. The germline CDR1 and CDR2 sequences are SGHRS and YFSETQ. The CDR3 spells CASSLAQGTGETQYF. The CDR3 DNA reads TGCGCCAGCAGCTTGGCTCAGGGCACGGGAGAGACCCAGTACTTC. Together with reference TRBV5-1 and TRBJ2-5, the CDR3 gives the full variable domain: KAGVTQTPRYLIKTRGQQVTLSCSPISGHRSVSWYQQTPGQGLQFLFEYFSETQRNKGNFPGRFSGRQFSNSRSEMNVSTLELGDSALYLCASSLAQGTGETQYFGPGTRLLVL.

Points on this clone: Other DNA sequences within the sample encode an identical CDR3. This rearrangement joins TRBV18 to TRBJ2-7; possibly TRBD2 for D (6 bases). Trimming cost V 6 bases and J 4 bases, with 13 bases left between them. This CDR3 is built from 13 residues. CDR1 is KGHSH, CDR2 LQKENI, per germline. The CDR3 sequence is CASSPGTQYEQYF. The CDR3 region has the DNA TGTGCCAGCTCCCCGGGGACTCAGTACGAGCAGTACTTC.

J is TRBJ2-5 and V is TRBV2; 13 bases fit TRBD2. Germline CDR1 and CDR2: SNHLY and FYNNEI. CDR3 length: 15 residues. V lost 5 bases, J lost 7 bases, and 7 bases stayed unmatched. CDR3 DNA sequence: TGTGCCAGCAGTCCCGGGACTAGCGGGGCTCGGACCCAGTACTTC. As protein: CASSPGTSGARTQYF.

For the CDR3, the DNA is TGTGCCAGCCCCTATGAAGACAGGACTTATGGCTACACCTTC. Amino acids: CASPYEDRTYGYTF. The gene calls are TRBV6-4 and TRBJ1-2; the D gene is possibly TRBD1 (6 bases). Germline CDR1 and CDR2: MRHNA and SNTAGT. The V gene lost 8 bases and the J gene lost 5 bases, with 18 bases spanning the gap. This CDR3 region has 14 residues.

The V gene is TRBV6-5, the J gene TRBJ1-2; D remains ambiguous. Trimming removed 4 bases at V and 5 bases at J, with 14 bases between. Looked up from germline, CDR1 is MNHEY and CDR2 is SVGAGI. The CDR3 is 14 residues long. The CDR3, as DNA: TGTGCCAGCAGTTCCGCGACCGGAGTTTATGGCTACACCTTC. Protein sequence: CASSSATGVYGYTF.

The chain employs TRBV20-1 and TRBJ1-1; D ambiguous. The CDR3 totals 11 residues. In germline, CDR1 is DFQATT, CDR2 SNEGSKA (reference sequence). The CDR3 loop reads CSPLMNTEAFF. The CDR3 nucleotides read TGCAGCCCCCTGATGAACACTGAAGCTTTCTTT.

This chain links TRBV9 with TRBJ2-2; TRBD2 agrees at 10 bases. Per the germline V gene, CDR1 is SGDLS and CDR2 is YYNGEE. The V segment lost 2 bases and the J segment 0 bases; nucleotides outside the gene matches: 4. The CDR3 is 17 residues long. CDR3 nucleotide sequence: TGTGCCAGCAGCGTCCGTAGCGGGAGGACGAACACCGGGGAGCTGTTTTTT. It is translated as CASSVRSGRTNTGELFF.

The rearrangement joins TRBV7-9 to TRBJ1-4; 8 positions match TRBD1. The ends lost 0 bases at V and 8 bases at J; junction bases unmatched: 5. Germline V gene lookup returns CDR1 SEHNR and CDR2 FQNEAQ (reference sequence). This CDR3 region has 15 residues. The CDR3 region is CASSLADRVGEKLFF. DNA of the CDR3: TGTGCCAGCAGCTTAGCGGACAGGGTAGGGGAAAAACTGTTTTTT.

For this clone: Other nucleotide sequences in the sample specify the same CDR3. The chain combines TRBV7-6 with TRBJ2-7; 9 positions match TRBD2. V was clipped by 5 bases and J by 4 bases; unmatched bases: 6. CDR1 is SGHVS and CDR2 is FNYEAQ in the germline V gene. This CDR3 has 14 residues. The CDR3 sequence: CASSRSGSSYEQYF. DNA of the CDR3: TGTGCCAGCAGCCGTAGCGGGAGTTCTTACGAGCAGTACTTC.

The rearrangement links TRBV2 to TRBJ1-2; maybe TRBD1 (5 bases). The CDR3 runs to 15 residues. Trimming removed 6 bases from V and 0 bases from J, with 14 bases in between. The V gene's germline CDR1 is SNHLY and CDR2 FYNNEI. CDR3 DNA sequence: TGTGCCAGCAGCCGGGTGAGGGGCCCTAACTATGGCTACACCTTC. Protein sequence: CASSRVRGPNYGYTF.

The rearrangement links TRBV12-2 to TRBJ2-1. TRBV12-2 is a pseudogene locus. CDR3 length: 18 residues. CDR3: CASRFARGPQPQYNEQFF. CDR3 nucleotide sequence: TGTGCAAGTCGCTTTGCACGAGGACCCCAGCCGCAATACAATGAGCAGTTCTTC.

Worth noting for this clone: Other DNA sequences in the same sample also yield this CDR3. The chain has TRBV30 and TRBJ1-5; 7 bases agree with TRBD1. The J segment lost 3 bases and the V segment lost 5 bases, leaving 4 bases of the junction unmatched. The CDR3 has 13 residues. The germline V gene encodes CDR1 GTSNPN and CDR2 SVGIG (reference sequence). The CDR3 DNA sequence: TGTGCCTGGGACAGGGAACCCAATCAGCCCCAGCATTTT. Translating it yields CAWDREPNQPQHF. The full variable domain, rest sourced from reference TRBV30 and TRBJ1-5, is SQTIHQWPATLVQPVGSPLSLECTVEGTSNPNLYWYRQAAGRGLQLLFYSVGIGQISSEVPQNLSASRPQDRQFILSSKKLLLSDSGFYLCAWDREPNQPQHFGDGTRLSIL.

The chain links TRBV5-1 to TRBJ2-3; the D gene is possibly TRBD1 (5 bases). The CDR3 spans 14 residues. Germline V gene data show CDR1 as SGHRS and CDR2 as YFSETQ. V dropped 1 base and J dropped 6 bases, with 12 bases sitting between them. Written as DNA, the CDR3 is TGCGCCAGCAGCTTGCGACAGCCGGTGGATACGCAGTATTTT. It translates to CASSLRQPVDTQYF. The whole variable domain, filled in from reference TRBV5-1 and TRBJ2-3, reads KAGVTQTPRYLIKTRGQQVTLSCSPISGHRSVSWYQQTPGQGLQFLFEYFSETQRNKGNFPGRFSGRQFSNSRSEMNVSTLELGDSALYLCASSLRQPVDTQYFGPGTRLTVL.

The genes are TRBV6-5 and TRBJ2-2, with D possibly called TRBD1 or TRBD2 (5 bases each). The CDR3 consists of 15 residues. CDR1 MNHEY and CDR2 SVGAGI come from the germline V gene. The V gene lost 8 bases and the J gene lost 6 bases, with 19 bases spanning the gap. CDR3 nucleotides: TGTGCCAGCGCAAGGGGAGTTAAGGTAGCCGGGGAGCTGTTTTTT. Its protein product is CASARGVKVAGELFF.

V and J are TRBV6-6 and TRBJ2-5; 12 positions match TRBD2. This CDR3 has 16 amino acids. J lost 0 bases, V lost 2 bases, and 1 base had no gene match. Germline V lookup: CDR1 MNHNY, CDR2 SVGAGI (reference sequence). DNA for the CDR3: TGTGCCAGCAGTTACCGGACTAGCGGGAACCAAGAGACCCAGTACTTC. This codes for CASSYRTSGNQETQYF.

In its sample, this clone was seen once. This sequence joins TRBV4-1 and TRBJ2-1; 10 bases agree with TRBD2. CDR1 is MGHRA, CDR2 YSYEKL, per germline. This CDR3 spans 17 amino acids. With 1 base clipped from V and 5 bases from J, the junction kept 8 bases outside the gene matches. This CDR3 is CASSQGLAGGWDNEQFF. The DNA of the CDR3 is TGCGCCAGCAGCCAAGGGTTAGCGGGAGGATGGGACAATGAGCAGTTCTTC.

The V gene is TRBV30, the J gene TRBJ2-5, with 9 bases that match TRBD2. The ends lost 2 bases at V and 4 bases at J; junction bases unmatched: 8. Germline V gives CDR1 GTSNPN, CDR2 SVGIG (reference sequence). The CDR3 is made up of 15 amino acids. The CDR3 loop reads CAWSQGGGAGETQYF. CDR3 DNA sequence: TGTGCCTGGAGTCAGGGCGGGGGGGCCGGAGAGACCCAGTACTTC.

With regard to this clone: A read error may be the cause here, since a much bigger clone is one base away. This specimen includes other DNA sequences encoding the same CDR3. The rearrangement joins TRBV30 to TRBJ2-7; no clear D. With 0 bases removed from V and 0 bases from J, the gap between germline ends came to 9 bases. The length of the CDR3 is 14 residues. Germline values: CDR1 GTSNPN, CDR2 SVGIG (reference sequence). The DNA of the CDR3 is TGTGCCTGGAGTGTCGACTTCTCCTCCTACGAGCAGTACTTC. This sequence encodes CAWSVDFSSYEQYF.

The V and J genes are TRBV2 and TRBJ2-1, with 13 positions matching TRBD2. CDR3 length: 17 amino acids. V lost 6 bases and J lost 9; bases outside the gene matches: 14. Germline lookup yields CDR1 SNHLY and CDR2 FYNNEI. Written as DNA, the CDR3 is TGTGCCAGCAGCGCGTGGGCGGGACTAGCGGGAAAGGTTGAGCAGTTCTTC. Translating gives CASSAWAGLAGKVEQFF.

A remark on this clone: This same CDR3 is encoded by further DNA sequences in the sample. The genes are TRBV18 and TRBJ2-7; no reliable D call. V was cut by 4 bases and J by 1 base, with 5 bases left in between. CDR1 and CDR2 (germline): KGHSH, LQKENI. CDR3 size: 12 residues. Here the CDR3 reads CASSLVSYEQYF. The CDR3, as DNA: TGTGCCAGCTCACTGGTATCCTACGAGCAGTACTTC.

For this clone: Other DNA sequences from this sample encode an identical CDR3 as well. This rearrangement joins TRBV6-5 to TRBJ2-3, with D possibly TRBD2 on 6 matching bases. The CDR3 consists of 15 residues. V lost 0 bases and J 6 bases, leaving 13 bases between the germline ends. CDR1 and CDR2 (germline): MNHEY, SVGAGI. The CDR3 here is CASSYSGAGTDTQYF. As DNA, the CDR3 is TGTGCCAGCAGTTACTCTGGGGCGGGAACCGATACGCAGTATTTT.